Listed here are 17 T cell receptor beta chains from one sample, sequenced in a study of T cell responses to AZD1222 COVID-19 vaccine. TCRdb's copy holds only in-frame clones and misses some; the assay was immunoSEQ multiplex PCR. The repertoire holds 93,000 or so clones, about 87% seen once, with about 20% in the top ten. The material was peripheral blood, obtained on day 0 of AZD1222 vaccination. Receptor source: an adult in good health.

This rearrangement joins TRBV20-1 to TRBJ2-7; 10 bases match TRBD2. The CDR3 is made up of 14 amino acids. Germline CDR1 and CDR2: DFQATT and SNEGSKA (reference sequence). With 3 bases clipped from V and 2 bases from J, the junction kept 4 bases outside the gene matches. The CDR3 spells CSASPTSGAYEQYF. For the CDR3, the DNA is TGCAGTGCTAGTCCCACTAGCGGGGCCTACGAGCAGTACTTC.

V is TRBV25-1 and J is TRBJ1-2; D uncertain. There are 12 residues in the CDR3. Trimming shortened V by 6 bases and J by 2 bases, and 7 bases separated the two germline ends. Germline CDR1 MGHDK, CDR2 SYGVNS. The CDR3 bases are TGTGCCAGCAGAGCCTCCAACTATGGCTACACCTTC. Its protein product is CASRASNYGYTF.

The chain combines TRBV10-2 with TRBJ1-4, with D possibly being TRBD1 (6 bases). CDR3 length: 15 residues. With 7 bases removed from V and 7 bases from J, the gap between germline ends came to 19 bases. CDR1 is WSHSY, CDR2 SAAADI, per germline. The CDR3 here is CASTTGAGVGEKLFF. DNA of the CDR3: TGCGCCAGCACCACAGGCGCAGGGGTAGGTGAAAAACTGTTTTTT.

This clone was picked up a small number of times. This chain uses TRBV27 with TRBJ2-7; tentative D call: TRBD2 (6 bases). Germline V CDR1 and CDR2: MNHEY, SMNVEV (reference sequence). The CDR3 consists of 15 residues. V lost 7 bases to trimming and J lost 1 base, with 17 bases between them. The CDR3 nucleotides read TGTGCCAGCAAAACGGGGACTTCCCGGTCCTACGAGCAGTACTTC. Its protein is CASKTGTSRSYEQYF.

V usage is TRBV25-1 and J usage is TRBJ1-1, with D maybe TRBD1 (5 bases). This CDR3 has 14 residues. Germline lookup yields CDR1 MGHDK and CDR2 SYGVNS. Deletions cut 1 base from V and 3 bases from J, with 9 bases between. The CDR3 region is CASSEWGGDTEAFF. The CDR3 nucleotides are TGTGCCAGCAGTGAATGGGGGGGAGACACTGAAGCTTTCTTT.

J is TRBJ2-7 and V is TRBV7-3, with D perhaps given as TRBD1 or TRBD2 (6 bases each). Trimming took 1 base from V and 6 from J, leaving 16 bases between them. The CDR3 has 15 amino acids. The germline CDR1 and CDR2 sequences are SGHTA and FQGTGA. CDR3 in DNA: TGTGCCAGCAGCTTAAACGGGGGCGCACTGAGCGAGCAGTACTTC. Protein: CASSLNGGALSEQYF.

Notes on this clone: Other nucleotide sequences from this sample produce the same CDR3. This chain connects TRBV11-3 to TRBJ2-1; D not certain. This CDR3 is 12 amino acids long. Per the germline V gene, CDR1 is SGHNT and CDR2 is YENEEA. V dropped 4 bases and J dropped 4 bases, with 5 bases sitting between them. CDR3 in DNA: TGTGCCAGCAGCTCTGGATACAATGAGCAGTTCTTC. Residues: CASSSGYNEQFF.

The chain is built from TRBV7-6 and TRBJ2-4, with D tentatively TRBD1 (6 bases). The CDR3 is 15 residues long. Germline-derived CDR1 and CDR2 are SGHVS and FNYEAQ. Deletions cut 5 bases from V and 0 bases from J, with 11 bases between. For the CDR3, the DNA is TGTGCCAGCAGCATCACAGGGATAGCCAAAAACATTCAGTACTTC. This codes for CASSITGIAKNIQYF.

This sequence joins TRBV11-2 and TRBJ1-1; no clear D gene. This CDR3 contains 13 residues. V lost 4 bases, J lost 3 bases, and 9 bases lay in between. CDR1 and CDR2 from the germline V gene are SGHAT and FQNNGV. This chain's CDR3 is CASSSQFHTEAFF. CDR3 nucleotides: TGTGCCAGCAGCTCACAGTTCCACACTGAAGCTTTCTTT.

This rearrangement joins TRBV7-2 to TRBJ1-4, with no clear D. Trimming cost V 2 bases and J 7 bases, with 11 bases left between them. CDR3 length equals 14 residues. Germline V gene data show CDR1 as SGHTA and CDR2 as FQGNSA. The CDR3 nucleotides read TGTGCCAGCAGCTTATTCGGAGAGCGTGAAAAACTGTTTTTT. This sequence encodes CASSLFGEREKLFF.

V usage is TRBV27 and J usage is TRBJ2-7, with TRBD1 as a possible D gene (6 bases). The V gene lost 2 bases and the J gene lost 7 bases, with 18 bases spanning the gap. CDR1 and CDR2 from the germline V gene are MNHEY and SMNVEV (reference sequence). CDR3 length: 15 amino acids. The CDR3 DNA is TGTGCCAGCAGTTTACGTCTCCCTCAGGGGAATGAGCAGTACTTC. It codes for CASSLRLPQGNEQYF.

V is TRBV2 and J is TRBJ1-2, with D unclear. Germline V CDR1 and CDR2: SNHLY, FYNNEI. Trimming took off 4 bases at V and 8 bases at J, with 14 bases between the two ends. The CDR3 sequence is 13 residues long. The CDR3 DNA follows: TGTGCCAGCAGTGGGGTTCTAATAATCGGCTACACCTTC. Translated: CASSGVLIIGYTF.

This rearrangement joins TRBV4-3 to TRBJ1-2, with D possibly TRBD1 on 6 matching bases. The length of the CDR3 is 14 residues. Trimming removed 3 bases from V and 6 bases from J, with 14 bases in between. Germline V gene lookup returns CDR1 LGHNA and CDR2 YSLEER. The CDR3 bases are TGCGCCAGCAGCCACCTCGGGGGGCGGGATGGCTACACCTTC. Translated, it gives CASSHLGGRDGYTF.

This chain joins TRBV7-3 and TRBJ1-3; 7 bases map to TRBD1. This CDR3 is built from 13 residues. Germline lookup yields CDR1 SGHTA and CDR2 FQGTGA. V trimming: 5 bases; J trimming: 4 bases; junction bases outside the gene matches: 2. The CDR3 reads CASSAGQGNTIYF. The CDR3, as DNA: TGTGCCAGCAGCGCGGGACAGGGAAACACCATATATTTT. Drawing the rest from reference TRBV7-3 and TRBJ1-3, the complete variable domain is GAGVSQTPSNKVTEKGKYVELRCDPISGHTALYWYRQSLGQGPEFLIYFQGTGAADDSGLPNDRFFAVRPEGSVSTLKIQRTERGDSAVYLCASSAGQGNTIYFGEGSWLTVV.

The chain has TRBV7-6 and TRBJ2-7; D possibly uses TRBD1 or TRBD2 (6 bases each). The germline V and J ends were trimmed by 1 base and 5 bases, with 12 bases remaining between them. This CDR3 region has 14 residues. Germline V gene data show CDR1 as SGHVS and CDR2 as FNYEAQ. The CDR3 reads CASSLGAEGDEQYF. The CDR3 DNA reads TGTGCCAGCAGCTTAGGTGCGGAGGGGGACGAGCAGTACTTC.

The chain combines TRBV9 with TRBJ2-4; 8 bases agree with TRBD2. The CDR3 is made up of 16 amino acids. CDR1 and CDR2 (germline): SGDLS, YYNGEE. Trimming at V came to 0 bases and at J to 6 bases, leaving 8 bases not matched to a gene. The DNA for the CDR3 is TGTGCCAGCAGCGTAGGAGGGGGAACTAGCGGAAACATTCAGTACTTC. Protein sequence: CASSVGGGTSGNIQYF.

Only a few counts were recorded for this clone. V is TRBV20-1 and J is TRBJ2-7, with a tentative D call TRBD2 (6 bases). V was cut by 7 bases and J by 5 bases, with 12 bases left in between. The CDR3 has 11 amino acids. Per the germline V gene, CDR1 is DFQATT and CDR2 is SNEGSKA (reference sequence). CDR3 bases: TGCAGTGTCCCCGGGACTGACGAGCAGTACTTC. It codes for CSVPGTDEQYF.